The 5 T cell receptor beta chains below come from one sample, sequenced in a study of siplizumab effects on memory and regulatory T cells. The table came from immunoSEQ multiplex PCR; TCRdb's copy has only in-frame clones and leaves some out. The sample includes approximately 100,000 clones, less than 95% seen only once; the top ten take roughly 0.6%. Sequencing input: Tregs sorted from blood. The receptors come from a human donor in good health.

This chain links TRBV9 with TRBJ2-1; perhaps TRBD2 as D (6 bases). V was trimmed by 2 bases and J by 7 bases, leaving 16 bases between them. Germline V lookup: CDR1 SGDLS, CDR2 YYNGEE. This CDR3 comprises 15 residues. The CDR3 is CASSVASDLANEQFF. CDR3 nucleotides: TGTGCCAGCAGCGTGGCTAGCGACTTGGCTAATGAGCAGTTCTTC.

This chain uses TRBV7-3 with TRBJ2-3; 9 bases are shared with TRBD1. This CDR3 has 17 residues. The germline V gene has CDR1 SGHTA and CDR2 FQGTGA. Trimming cost V 0 bases and J 2 bases; bases outside gene matches: 6. The CDR3 DNA sequence: TGTGCCAGCAGCTTAACCGGACAGGGGACAATCACAGATACGCAGTATTTT. The encoded protein is CASSLTGQGTITDTQYF.

The chain has TRBV5-1 and TRBJ2-7, with D tentatively TRBD1 (6 bases). The V gene lost 4 bases and the J gene lost 4 bases, with 9 bases spanning the gap. Germline loops: CDR1 SGHRS, CDR2 YFSETQ. There are 12 residues in the CDR3. The CDR3 coding sequence is TGCGCCAGCAGCCGAAGGGGGTACGAGCAGTACTTC. It is translated as CASSRRGYEQYF.

The gene calls are TRBV7-2 and TRBJ2-5; 7 bases map to TRBD1. Germline loops: CDR1 SGHTA, CDR2 FQGNSA. The CDR3 totals 14 residues. J was trimmed by 9 bases and V by 5 bases; bases with no gene match: 12. The DNA for the CDR3 is TGTGCCAGCAGCGTACCGGGACAGACAATGGCCCAGTACTTC. Protein product: CASSVPGQTMAQYF.

V is TRBV6-6 and J is TRBJ1-5; perhaps TRBD1 as D (5 bases). V was pared by 6 bases and J by 2 bases, with 11 bases between. The length of the CDR3 is 14 residues. Germline-derived CDR1 and CDR2 are MNHNY and SVGAGI (reference sequence). This chain's CDR3 is CASSPSGRNQPQHF. In DNA, the CDR3 is TGTGCCAGCAGCCCATCAGGGCGCAATCAGCCCCAGCATTTT.